This T cell receptor beta chain came from a study of control samples from healthy donors and cancer patients. The germline CDR1 and CDR2 sequences are MGHDK and SYGVNS. The junction had 5 bases not matched to a gene; V was cut back by 3 bases and J by 5 bases. The CDR3 is 15 residues long. Here immunoSEQ multiplex PCR was the method, and the copy in TCRdb shows in-frame clones only, minus some. The sample consists of about 120,000 clones, about 87% of them appearing once. The receptor comes from a man in his forties in good health. V is TRBV25-1 and J is TRBJ1-4, with 8 bases matching TRBD1. Sequencing input: blood. The CDR3 DNA reads TGTGCCAGCAGTGATTGGGACAGGCGGAATGAAAAACTGTTTTTT. This gives the protein CASSDWDRRNEKLFF.